This TCR beta chain is drawn from a study of blood T cell repertoires in COVID-19. The CDR3 has 16 residues. Germline V lookup: CDR1 LNHNV, CDR2 YYDKDF (reference sequence). Trimming at V came to 0 bases and at J to 2 bases, leaving 3 bases not matched to a gene. Clones were read by immunoSEQ multiplex PCR, and TCRdb kept only the in-frame ones, dropping some. The table has about 220,000 clones, about 79% seen once. In this sample, this clone turned up once. Participants came from some 23 US areas, aged about 18 to 89 years. Categorization into cohorts depended on clinical history that participants reported.

The rearrangement uses TRBV15 and TRBJ2-2; 7 bases are shared with TRBD2. The sample was PBMCs or T cells enriched from blood (not recorded which). This sequence originates from a woman in her forties with acute COVID-19. CDR3 region: CATSRDPGGNTGELFF. The CDR3 region has the DNA TGTGCCACCAGCAGAGATCCGGGAGGTAACACCGGGGAGCTGTTTTTT.